The 9 T cell receptor beta chains listed next were all sequenced from one sample in a study of T cell responses to AZD1222 COVID-19 vaccine (dated by TCRdb to the early 2020s). Receptor amplification or capture employed the immunoSEQ multiplex PCR assay. As stored in TCRdb, this immuneACCESS dataset retains in-frame rearrangements with V and J assigned. A fraction of the clones does not appear; measured against another copy, unresolved V genes explain less than half of the discrepancy, and the remainder lacks a known reason. This sample lists 90,000 to 150,000 clones; around nine tenths were detected once. The ten largest account for about 3.5% of the sample. The time point label, as the study defines it: baseline before first vaccination. This specimen was peripheral blood, taken on day 0 of AZD1222 vaccination. Receptor source: an adult in good health.

The genes are TRBV21-1 and TRBJ1-4; the table's D call of TRBD1 was not tested on the DNA. TRBV21-1 has pseudogene status. The CDR3 length is 16 residues. This CDR3 reads CASRQGQISTNEKLFF. CDR3 DNA sequence: TGTGCCAGCAGACAAGGACAGATATCAACTAATGAAAAACTGTTTTTT.

The chain recombines TRBV6-1 with TRBJ1-2; D not resolved. The CDR3 is 13 residues long. Trimming left V 1 base short and J 8 bases short, with 11 bases between. CDR1 is MNHNS, CDR2 SASEGT, per germline. The CDR3 here is CASSEVHSRGYTF. Written as DNA, the CDR3 is TGTGCCAGCAGTGAAGTACATAGCCGGGGCTACACCTTC.

The chain employs TRBV21-1 and TRBJ2-7; the D segment call TRBD1 is taken from the table without a DNA check. TRBV21-1 has pseudogene status. This CDR3 has 16 amino acids. CDR3 residues: CASSKADGTVAYEQYF. The CDR3 DNA is TGTGCCAGCAGCAAAGCGGACGGGACAGTGGCCTACGAGCAGTACTTC.

The genes are TRBV5-4 and TRBJ2-7; 8 bases align to TRBD2. V shed 4 bases, J shed 6 bases, and the junction held 9 bases outside the gene matches. Per germline, CDR1 SGHNT and CDR2 YYREEE (reference sequence). There are 14 residues in the CDR3. CDR3 nucleotides: TGTGCCAGCAGCCTCGGGGGGGCCTCGTCCGAGCAGTACTTC. Amino acid sequence: CASSLGGASSEQYF.

The chain links TRBV2 to TRBJ2-3; 10 bases are a match to TRBD2. V lost 6 bases, J lost 1 base, and 13 bases stayed unmatched. CDR3 length: 18 residues. Per the germline V gene, CDR1 is SNHLY and CDR2 is FYNNEI. The CDR3 is CASSPLAGLQPRTDTQYF. DNA of the CDR3: TGTGCCAGCAGCCCACTAGCGGGACTGCAACCCCGCACAGATACGCAGTATTTT.

The gene calls are TRBV5-1 and TRBJ1-2; 8 bases are shared with TRBD1. The length of the CDR3 is 13 residues. Losses at the gene ends were 3 bases for V and 8 bases for J; bases not matched to a gene: 6. Germline lookup yields CDR1 SGHRS and CDR2 YFSETQ. CDR3 region: CASSSTGEGGYTF. As DNA, the CDR3 is TGCGCCAGCAGCTCGACAGGGGAGGGCGGCTACACCTTC.

The rearrangement joins TRBV4-2 to TRBJ1-1; D is possibly TRBD1 (6 bases). Trimming removed 1 base at V and 1 base at J, with 10 bases between. CDR1 is LGHNA, CDR2 YNFKEQ, per germline. There are 15 residues in the CDR3. CDR3 DNA: TGTGCCAGCAGCCAAGGGGTAGGGGGGAACACTGAAGCTTTCTTT. Protein product: CASSQGVGGNTEAFF.

This chain connects TRBV5-1 to TRBJ1-1, with 9 positions matching TRBD1. The ends lost 4 bases at V and 2 bases at J; junction bases unmatched: 6. CDR3 size: 15 residues. The germline V gene has CDR1 SGHRS and CDR2 YFSETQ. This chain's CDR3 is CASSDWTGANTEAFF. CDR3 DNA: TGCGCCAGCAGCGACTGGACAGGGGCTAACACTGAAGCTTTCTTT.

This chain connects TRBV27 to TRBJ2-5; D is unclear. Trimming pared 5 bases from V and 5 bases from J, leaving 12 bases between. CDR1 is MNHEY, CDR2 SMNVEV, per germline (reference sequence). The CDR3 is 13 residues long. The CDR3 is CASSAKVGETQYF. In nucleotides, the CDR3 is TGTGCCAGCAGTGCGAAGGTCGGGGAGACCCAGTACTTC.